This paragraph reports one T cell receptor beta chain. Its antigen is still unknown. The protocol was immunoSEQ multiplex PCR, while the TCRdb copy is restricted to in-frame clones and leaves out a portion. The sample has about 120,000 clones, 88% seen once. This specimen belongs to a study of T cell responses to AZD1222 COVID-19 vaccine. Study-level points and caveats: After two AZD1222 doses, spike-specific TCR breadth and depth rose versus day 0. At baseline, seropositivity was found in only six or seven AZD1222 recipients. White British people made up most donors, females outnumbered males, and clonal diversity was possibly underestimated. Regions 160-218 and 743-854 held dominance among vaccine-associated CD4 TCRs, which spanned spike.

Germline CDR1 and CDR2: MNHEY and SMNVEV (reference sequence). The CDR3 length is 16 residues. The V and J ends lost 6 bases and 1 base, in that order; junction bases with no gene match: 11. This TCR came from an adult who received the AZD1222 COVID-19 vaccine. The rearrangement joins TRBV27 to TRBJ1-1, with TRBD1 matching 7 bases. The sample was peripheral blood, taken 28 days after the second AZD1222 dose. CDR3 region: CASRGTGRGTNTEAFF. CDR3 coding DNA: TGTGCCAGCAGAGGGACGGGCAGGGGGACGAACACTGAAGCTTTCTTT.